This TCR beta chain stems from a study of T cell repertoires in cytomegalovirus infection. Across the whole study: TCR beta signatures that were public indicated CMV infection and matching HLA type.

TCRdb re-analysed the reads in MiXCR, keeping a single row per CDR3 protein. Altogether 35,000 to 55,000 distinct CDR3 sequences are present, about a fifth being singletons, with the ten largest covering approximately 55%. Concerning this clonotype itself: Its antigen is not known.

Study conclusions and caveats: Dominating the ex vivo response were HLA-C-restricted CMV-specific TCR beta clonotypes.

CDR1 and CDR2 (germline): PRHDT, FYEKMQ (reference sequence). The CDR3 sequence is 16 residues long. V trimming: 5 bases; J trimming: 8 bases; junction bases outside the gene matches: 14. The TCR originated in a human donor in good health (CMV status not recorded). Some clones in this sample may be carry-over from other donors' samples. The chain employs TRBV13 and TRBJ2-1; 8 bases match TRBD1. The source was CD8+ T cells from cultured PBMCs, collected from culture after CMV antigen stimulation. The CDR3 protein is CASSPWTGKDSYEQFF. For the CDR3, the DNA is TGTGCCAGCAGCCCATGGACAGGGAAGGATTCCTATGAGCAGTTCTTC.